A selection of T cell receptor beta chains follows, all from one sample in a study of blood T cells in healthy people across ages. TCRdb reprocessed the 5' RACE reads with MiXCR, giving one entry per CDR3 protein. The sample lists 1,500,000 or so distinct CDR3 sequences, about 42% occurring once. Sequenced: blood. All receptors derive from a young woman in good health. CDR3s include the opening cysteine and the closing phenylalanine or tryptophan.

v_gene	CDR3aa
TRBV24-1	CARATSHYGYTF
TRBV7-2	CASSQTGHPQYEQYF
TRBV7-9	CASRPEGHERFF
TRBV6-5	CASSRKGGETEAFF
TRBV6-5	CASRFDPGDTGELFF
TRBV27	CASSLGVSGANVLTF
TRBV9	CASTYSGGSTDTQYF
TRBV6-1	CASSEAGVNTEAFF
TRBV24-1	CATGRGNEQFF
TRBV6-5	CASSYSRRAYTEAFF
TRBV28	CASSYPEPEAFF
TRBV28	CASSFAGVGWGTDTQYF
TRBV11-2	CASSLVRGGNEQFF
TRBV19	CASSPPLVNQPQHF
TRBV6-2/TRBV6-3	CASSYREAKNIQYF
TRBV20-1	CSARENTEAFF
TRBV20-1	CSVRKGQRPEAFF
TRBV27	CASHEYPRRASYEQYF
TRBV25-1	CASSDRTRPQDTQYF
TRBV5-6	CASSFYTNEQYF
TRBV21-1	CASSRNLLDEQFF
TRBV4-1	CASSQVGSDEQFF
TRBV7-2	CASSSRDRFSYEQYF
TRBV6-2/TRBV6-3	CASSGGPGQYPSSYEQYF
TRBV12-3/TRBV12-4	CASSKTGGSTWELFF
TRBV6-2/TRBV6-3	CASSPHLDGYDTGELFF
TRBV20-1	CSARDRRGHNEQYF
TRBV7-2	CASSLGAGAGENEQYF
TRBV30	CAWRDVGTYNEQFF
TRBV5-1	CASSTGTISTGELFF
TRBV7-2	CASGRAGGGSPLHF
TRBV20-1	CGALHMYQETQYF
TRBV12-3/TRBV12-4	CASSQGIQIDEQYF
TRBV27	CASGGTNNEQFF
TRBV20-1	CSAFDGINYGYTF
TRBV24-1	CATSLGLVRGDTQYF
TRBV3-1	CATSDRVSNQPQHF
TRBV5-1	CASGLVPGINYGYTF
TRBV5-4	CASSRTGEETQYF
TRBV6-6	CASTRQGAPNEQYF
TRBV25-1	CASSDAGSGSPYNEQFF
TRBV28	CASSSWGGVLHGYTF
TRBV27	CASSLWDSPYYEQYF
TRBV24-1	CATSDSVPRGTQYF
TRBV19	CASSMGTGGYYEQYF
TRBV6-1	CASTRGLGTNTEAFF
TRBV18	CASSPEGSAYGYTF
TRBV29-1	CSVEDKMNTEAFF
TRBV7-2	CASSPNRSGDTQYF
TRBV12-3/TRBV12-4	CASSLGPPETQYF
TRBV12-3/TRBV12-4	CASKHSSYNKQFF
TRBV6-5	CASSYSGMGSDTQYF
TRBV12-3/TRBV12-4	CASSPGRGMAEAFF
TRBV10-3	CAIGRDQGKETQYF
TRBV6-5	CASSYRPEGVYEQFF
TRBV6-2/TRBV6-3	CASTTTSYNEQFF
TRBV21-1	CASSRRTSPSSYNEQFF
TRBV5-1	CASSVEGESGYTF
TRBV4-2	CASSQDWTGGDTQYF
TRBV4-3	CASSQGDRVSEAFF